This TCR beta chain was sequenced during a study of T cell responses to AZD1222 COVID-19 vaccine. Whole-study results and caveats: The donor cohort was predominantly white British with a female majority, and clonal diversity may have been underestimated. There were repertoire samples only from the period after the peak T cell response. Across the whole spike, CD4 TCRs peaked at regions 160-218 and 743-854.

Trimming removed 2 bases from V and 4 bases from J, with 10 bases in between. The germline gives CDR1 MNHEY, CDR2 SMNVEV (reference sequence). The CDR3 extends over 14 amino acids. With respect to this clone: Antigen unknown.

Profiled with immunoSEQ multiplex PCR; TCRdb holds only in-frame clones, not every one. The sample gives about 150,000 clones, approximately 90% of which show up once; about 4.4% is in the top ten. The chain joins TRBV27 to TRBJ2-3; TRBD2 might be the D (6 bases). This clonotype originated in an adult in good health. The sample consisted of peripheral blood, taken on day 0 of AZD1222 vaccination. CDR3 coding DNA: TGTGCCAGCAGTTTAGTCCCGGGAGCAGATACGCAGTATTTT. Translating gives CASSLVPGADTQYF.